This T cell receptor beta chain was identified during a study of blood T cell repertoires in COVID-19. Whole-study context: PBMCs, B-cell-depleted T cells, or T cells provided the cDNA or gDNA that made up the material.

TCRdb keeps only in-frame clones here, not all; method: immunoSEQ multiplex PCR. Among 180,000 or so clones listed, 85% were seen once. Germline CDR1 is SGHTA and CDR2 is FQGTGA. The CDR3 contains 16 residues. J lost 7 bases, V lost 1 base, and 7 bases had no gene match. Assignment of participants to cohorts was predicated upon participant-reported clinical history. The sequenced sample was PBMCs or T cells enriched from blood (not recorded which). This clonotype was obtained from a man in his forties or fifties who had recovered from COVID-19. The V gene is TRBV7-3, the J gene TRBJ2-2, with 9 nucleotides matching TRBD2. CDR3 in DNA: TGTGCCAGCAGCTTAATTAGCGGGAGTCAGGACGGGGAGCTGTTTTTT. Protein sequence: CASSLISGSQDGELFF.